What follows are 30 T cell receptor beta chains derived from one specimen sequenced in a study of blood T cell repertoires in COVID-19. Sequencing was performed with immunoSEQ multiplex PCR; in TCRdb, only in-frame clones are kept and a portion is missing. The sample contains about 220,000 clones, roughly 87% of which appear only once. Sequencing was carried out using peripheral blood. The receptor source for this set is a middle-aged man with active or convalescent COVID-19.

The V call is TRBV19, the J call TRBJ2-7, with 7 bases aligning to TRBD2. Germline assignment: CDR1 LNHDA and CDR2 SQIVND (reference sequence). There are 13 residues in the CDR3. V shed 4 bases and J 2 bases; nucleotides not matched to a gene: 2. As DNA, the CDR3 is TGTGCCAGTAGTACCACTAGCGCCTACGAGCAGTACTTC. Protein: CASSTTSAYEQYF.

This clone was seen once. The chain has TRBV7-6 and TRBJ2-5, with 7 bases fitting TRBD2. V dropped 0 bases and J dropped 2; count of bases not matched to a gene: 0. Germline V CDR1 and CDR2: SGHVS, FNYEAQ. The CDR3 loop spans 14 amino acids. The CDR3 protein is CASSLAGLQETQYF. CDR3 sequence (DNA): TGTGCCAGCAGCTTAGCGGGACTACAAGAGACCCAGTACTTC.

This chain connects TRBV7-9 to TRBJ1-2, with D tentatively TRBD1 (5 bases). CDR3 length: 14 amino acids. Germline V gives CDR1 SEHNR, CDR2 FQNEAQ (reference sequence). With 5 bases removed from V and 0 bases from J, the gap between germline ends came to 10 bases. Here the CDR3 DNA reads TGTGCCAGCAGCCGTCGACAGACTAACTATGGCTACACCTTC. Residues: CASSRRQTNYGYTF.

The rearrangement joins TRBV4-1 to TRBJ1-1; 7 bases map to TRBD1. CDR1 and CDR2 (germline): MGHRA, YSYEKL. V trimming: 2 bases; J trimming: 2 bases; junction bases outside the gene matches: 5. The CDR3 is 15 residues long. CDR3 in amino acids: CASSQTTGFNTEAFF. The CDR3 nucleotides read TGCGCCAGCAGCCAAACGACAGGGTTCAACACTGAAGCTTTCTTT.

The chain carries TRBV20-1 and TRBJ2-5; tentative D call: TRBD2 (5 bases). Germline lookup yields CDR1 DFQATT and CDR2 SNEGSKA (reference sequence). The CDR3 has 11 residues. Trimming pared 3 bases from V and 9 bases from J, leaving 11 bases between. The CDR3 region has the DNA TGCAGTGCTAGGGAGCCCGGGGCCCAGTACTTC. Its protein is CSAREPGAQYF.

Points on this clone: One junction end does not reproduce the germline sequence, and a read error may be involved. The rearrangement links TRBV3-1 (or the pseudogene TRBV3-2) to TRBJ2-7, with D possibly being TRBD1 (5 bases). Germline V lookup: CDR1 LGHDT, CDR2 YNNKEL (reference sequence). This CDR3 is built from 15 residues. CDR3: CASSQGGRGSSEQYF. The DNA of the CDR3 is TGTGCCAGCAGCCAAGGCGGTAGGGGTTCCTCCGAGCAGTACTTC.

CDR3 sequence reads: CASSQQDRNTGELFF. For the CDR3, the DNA is TGTGCCAGCAGCCAACAGGACAGGAACACCGGGGAGCTGTTTTTT. This chain uses TRBV4-2 with TRBJ2-2, with D perhaps TRBD1 (6 bases). In germline, CDR1 is LGHNA, CDR2 YNFKEQ. V shed 2 bases and J shed 1 base, with 8 bases lying between them. The CDR3 runs to 15 residues.

J is TRBJ2-7 and V is TRBV27, with 15 bases lining up with TRBD2. CDR1 is MNHEY, CDR2 SMNVEV, per germline (reference sequence). CDR3 length: 17 residues. Trimming at V came to 8 bases and at J to 4 bases, leaving 12 bases not matched to a gene. In nucleotides, the CDR3 is TGTGCCAGCTCCGGGACTAGCGGGAGGTTAAAGGCTTACGAGCAGTACTTC. Translating it yields CASSGTSGRLKAYEQYF.

This chain connects TRBV7-8 to TRBJ1-3; D uncertain. Trimming took 1 base from V and 8 from J, leaving 9 bases between them. The CDR3 extends over 13 amino acids. CDR1 is SGHVS, CDR2 FQNEAQ, per germline. The CDR3, as DNA: TGTGCCAGCAGCTTAGGTTTTATAGACACCATATATTTT. Its translation: CASSLGFIDTIYF.

This sequence joins TRBV5-6 and TRBJ2-7; no clear D. V lost 4 bases and J lost 2, with 10 bases in between. The V gene's germline CDR1 is SGHDT and CDR2 YYEEEE. This CDR3 has 13 amino acids. CDR3 nucleotides: TGTGCCAGCAGCCCCGGTCGCGCCTACGAGCAGTACTTC. Protein product: CASSPGRAYEQYF.

The V gene is TRBV7-6, the J gene TRBJ2-1; TRBD1 agrees at 10 bases. Germline V CDR1 and CDR2: SGHVS, FNYEAQ. V lost 3 bases to trimming and J lost 7 bases; unmatched junction nucleotides: 3. The CDR3 loop spans 14 amino acids. DNA of the CDR3: TGTGCCAGCAGCTTGGGACAGGGGAGAAATGAGCAGTTCTTC. Protein sequence: CASSLGQGRNEQFF.

The chain combines TRBV12-3 or TRBV12-4 with TRBJ1-5, with D unclear. The V end was cut by 6 bases, the J end by 2 bases, with 8 bases between. This CDR3 contains 13 residues. The CDR3 DNA reads TGTGCCAGCAGCCCACTAGGCAATCAGCCCCAGCATTTT. It encodes CASSPLGNQPQHF.

The chain employs TRBV27 and TRBJ1-6, with TRBD1 matching over 11 bases. Germline values: CDR1 MNHEY, CDR2 SMNVEV (reference sequence). This CDR3 is 17 amino acids long. J was trimmed by 5 bases and V by 5 bases; bases with no gene match: 8. The CDR3 DNA sequence: TGTGCCAGCAGTCCGGGACAGGGGGTCGCACATAATTCACCCCTCCACTTT. This encodes CASSPGQGVAHNSPLHF.

The rearrangement uses TRBV5-1 and TRBJ1-2; the match to TRBD1 covers 7 bases. The trim removed 4 bases at V and 0 bases at J, leaving 15 bases unmatched. The CDR3 runs 18 residues. The germline CDR1 and CDR2 sequences are SGHRS and YFSETQ. The CDR3 DNA sequence: TGCGCCAGCAGCCAGTCACGACAGGGTAAAACTCCTAACTATGGCTACACCTTC. It translates to CASSQSRQGKTPNYGYTF. The full variable domain, completed using reference TRBV5-1 and TRBJ1-2, is KAGVTQTPRYLIKTRGQQVTLSCSPISGHRSVSWYQQTPGQGLQFLFEYFSETQRNKGNFPGRFSGRQFSNSRSEMNVSTLELGDSALYLCASSQSRQGKTPNYGYTFGSGTRLTVV.

This clone was recorded once. The chain links TRBV18 to TRBJ1-1; D is perhaps TRBD1 (6 bases). There are 15 residues in the CDR3. V was cut by 2 bases and J by 1 base, with 11 bases left in between. Per the germline V gene, CDR1 is KGHSH and CDR2 is LQKENI. The CDR3 protein is CASSPVPTGNTEAFF. The DNA for the CDR3 is TGTGCCAGCTCACCAGTCCCGACAGGGAACACTGAAGCTTTCTTT. Full variable domain (missing parts from reference TRBV18 and TRBJ1-1): NAGVMQNPRHLVRRRGQEARLRCSPMKGHSHVYWYRQLPEEGLKFMVYLQKENIIDESGMPKERFSAEFPKEGPSILRIQQVVRGDSAAYFCASSPVPTGNTEAFFGQGTRLTVV.

This chain uses TRBV28 with TRBJ2-5; 7 positions agree with TRBD2. The CDR3 has 14 residues. In germline, CDR1 is MDHEN, CDR2 SYDVKM. J lost 4 bases, V lost 3 bases, and 5 bases had no gene match. The CDR3 sequence is CASSLNGGGETQYF. The CDR3 bases are TGTGCCAGCAGTTTGAATGGGGGGGGAGAGACCCAGTACTTC.

The chain links TRBV4-2 to TRBJ2-3, with TRBD1 matching 10 bases. The CDR3 extends over 16 amino acids. The V and J ends lost 6 bases and 4 bases, in that order; junction bases with no gene match: 10. The germline V gene encodes CDR1 LGHNA and CDR2 YNFKEQ. Written as DNA, the CDR3 is TGTGCCAGCAGTCCCGGCTGGACAGGGGGTTCAGATACGCAGTATTTT. It encodes CASSPGWTGGSDTQYF.

This clone was detected once. This chain's CDR3 is CASSMTSVLAYEQYF. The CDR3 DNA is TGTGCCAGCTCAATGACTAGCGTTTTGGCCTACGAGCAGTACTTC. The chain couples TRBV18 to TRBJ2-7, with 8 bases matching TRBD2. The CDR3 consists of 15 residues. V was pared by 5 bases and J by 2 bases, with 8 bases of the junction left unmatched. Per germline, CDR1 KGHSH and CDR2 LQKENI.

This rearrangement joins TRBV6-5 to TRBJ1-6; D is unclear. The CDR3 has 13 residues. V was clipped by 2 bases and J by 8 bases, with 7 bases between them. Germline CDR1 is MNHEY and CDR2 is SVGAGI. The CDR3 spells CASSYRGYSPLHF. The CDR3 nucleotides are TGTGCCAGCAGTTACCGGGGATATTCACCCCTCCACTTT.

Comments on this clone: A junction end diverges from the germline sequence, so it may reflect a read error. The genes are TRBV2 and TRBJ1-2; no definite D call. The CDR3 covers 13 residues. The germline V gene encodes CDR1 SNHLY and CDR2 FYNNEI. CDR3 sequence (DNA): TGTGCCAGCAGTGATGGCAGAAACTATGGCTGCACCTTC. This encodes CASSDGRNYGCTF. The variable domain in full, completed from reference TRBV2 and TRBJ1-2, reads EPEVTQTPSHQVTQMGQEVILRCVPISNHLYFYWYRQILGQKVEFLVSFYNNEISEKSEIFDDQFSVERPDGSNFTLKIRSTKLEDSAMYFCASSDGRNYGCTFGSGTRLTVV.

The chain joins TRBV2 to TRBJ1-1; no definite D call. Germline values: CDR1 SNHLY, CDR2 FYNNEI. This CDR3 comprises 12 residues. V was trimmed by 6 bases and J by 4 bases, leaving 9 bases between them. The CDR3 loop is CASSGDITEAFF. The CDR3, as DNA: TGTGCCAGCAGCGGTGATATCACTGAAGCTTTCTTT.

CDR3 sequence reads: CASSSEGMGTEAFF. Written as DNA, the CDR3 is TGTGCCAGCAGTTCGGAGGGCATGGGCACTGAAGCTTTCTTT. The chain recombines TRBV2 with TRBJ1-1; D unclear. CDR1 and CDR2 (germline): SNHLY, FYNNEI. The CDR3 totals 14 residues. The V end was cut by 5 bases, the J end by 4 bases, with 14 bases between.

This chain connects TRBV4-1 to TRBJ2-7; possible D gene TRBD2, 6 bases. This CDR3 comprises 14 residues. Trimming cost V 4 bases and J 3 bases, with 13 bases left between them. Germline assignment: CDR1 MGHRA and CDR2 YSYEKL. CDR3 sequence reads: CASSLVDGSYEQYF. CDR3 in DNA: TGCGCCAGCAGCCTTGTTGACGGGAGCTACGAGCAGTACTTC.

The chain carries TRBV30 and TRBJ2-1, with 8 bases that match TRBD2. The CDR3 covers 15 residues. Trimming removed 7 bases from V and 6 bases from J; junction bases left unmatched: 14. From germline, CDR1 is GTSNPN and CDR2 SVGIG (reference sequence). The CDR3 DNA is TGTGCCTTACACCTTGCGGGGGGCCGCCTCAATGAGCAGTTCTTC. Amino acids: CALHLAGGRLNEQFF.

The chain carries TRBV12-3 or TRBV12-4 and TRBJ1-2; the match to TRBD1 covers 10 bases. The V and J ends lost 2 bases and 8 bases, in that order; junction bases with no gene match: 2. The CDR3 is made up of 13 amino acids. CDR3 loop: CASSLRQGAGYTF. DNA of the CDR3: TGTGCCAGCAGTTTACGACAGGGGGCCGGCTACACCTTC.

The chain recombines TRBV5-5 with TRBJ1-2; D gene uncertain. The CDR3 extends over 14 amino acids. Trimming shortened V by 0 bases and J by 4 bases, and 10 bases separated the two germline ends. Per the germline V gene, CDR1 is SGHKS and CDR2 is YYEKEE (reference sequence). The CDR3 is CASSLARSLYGYTF. CDR3 in DNA: TGTGCCAGCAGCTTGGCCAGGTCCCTCTATGGCTACACCTTC.

The rearrangement joins TRBV27 to TRBJ1-6; the match to TRBD1 covers 7 bases. The CDR3 has 17 residues. Per the germline V gene, CDR1 is MNHEY and CDR2 is SMNVEV (reference sequence). The V segment lost 5 bases and the J segment 7 bases; nucleotides outside the gene matches: 14. Written as DNA, the CDR3 is TGTGCCAGCAGTGCAGGCCCGGGACAGATATACAATTCACCCCTCCACTTT. This codes for CASSAGPGQIYNSPLHF.

Regarding this clone: The identical CDR3 is also encoded by other nucleotide sequences in the sample. V usage is TRBV5-5 and J usage is TRBJ2-1; D ambiguous. This CDR3 has 13 residues. Per germline, CDR1 SGHKS and CDR2 YYEKEE (reference sequence). The germline V and J ends were trimmed by 0 bases and 4 bases, with 5 bases remaining between them. For the CDR3, the DNA is TGTGCCAGCAGCTTGGACAGTTACAATGAGCAGTTCTTC. It yields the protein CASSLDSYNEQFF.

The chain combines TRBV12-5 with TRBJ1-1; 7 bases match TRBD1. The CDR3 contains 16 residues. V lost 7 bases and J lost 2; bases outside the gene matches: 13. The germline V gene encodes CDR1 LGHNT and CDR2 FRNRAP. CDR3 sequence: CASAVWAGGFNTEAFF. CDR3 DNA sequence: TGTGCTAGTGCCGTATGGGCAGGGGGATTTAACACTGAAGCTTTCTTT.

This sequence joins TRBV30 and TRBJ1-2, with D possibly matching TRBD1 (5 bases). Germline V gene sequence: CDR1 GTSNPN, CDR2 SVGIG (reference sequence). The CDR3 length is 13 residues. Deletions cut 3 bases from V and 10 bases from J, with 18 bases between. The CDR3 DNA sequence: TGTGCCTGGAGCGCATCGCCGGGGGTTGCCTACACCTTC. Its protein product is CAWSASPGVAYTF.